The next 8 T cell receptor beta chains were all read from a single sample in a study of CD8 T cells in Susac syndrome. It was with random hexamers that about 0.45 to 1 ug RNA was reverse transcribed. In TCRdb, the immunoSEQ multiplex PCR reads were re-called with MiXCR into one record per CDR3 protein. The data contain over 150,000 distinct CDR3 sequences, 90% to 97% of them singletons. The sequenced sample consisted of CD4+ T cells from PBMCs. The origin of the receptors is a human donor with Susac syndrome.

The rearrangement joins TRBV15 to TRBJ1-2; D remains unclear. The CDR3 is 14 amino acids. CDR1 is LNHNV and CDR2 is YYDKDF in the germline V gene (reference sequence). V dropped 0 bases and J dropped 5 bases, with 10 bases sitting between them. CDR3 DNA sequence: TGTGCCACCAGCAGAGATTCGACGGATTATGGCTACACCTTC. This gives the protein CATSRDSTDYGYTF.

On this clonotype itself: This CDR3 fails to terminate in the conserved phenylalanine or tryptophan, so it likely reflects a read error. The chain employs TRBV5-1 and TRBJ2-2, with 13 bases that match TRBD2. This CDR3 is built from 18 residues. Trimming cost V 4 bases and J 2 bases; bases outside gene matches: 8. CDR1 SGHRS and CDR2 YFSETQ come from the germline V gene. This chain's CDR3 is CASSTGLAGDTNTGELFS. Written as DNA, the CDR3 is TGCGCCAGCAGCACCGGACTAGCGGGGGACACCAACACCGGGGAGCTGTTTTCT.

This chain connects TRBV20-1 to TRBJ2-7; D call uncertain. The germline V and J ends were trimmed by 3 bases and 3 bases, with 6 bases remaining between them. CDR1 DFQATT and CDR2 SNEGSKA come from the germline V gene (reference sequence). There are 11 residues in the CDR3. The CDR3 DNA reads TGCAGTGCTAGCGGCTTCTACGAGCAGTACGTC. Protein: CSASGFYEQYV.

The chain has TRBV20-1 and TRBJ1-5; no firm D call. V lost 1 base and J lost 0, with 7 bases in between. CDR3 size: 14 residues. Germline V gene sequence: CDR1 DFQATT, CDR2 SNEGSKA (reference sequence). Here the CDR3 reads CSARASRSNQPQHF. CDR3 nucleotide sequence: TGCAGTGCTAGAGCGTCGCGTAGCAATCAGCCCCAGCATTTT.

This clonotype was seen only once. The chain combines TRBV4-3 with TRBJ1-1; D unclear. Germline lookup yields CDR1 LGHNA and CDR2 YSLEER. This CDR3 spans 15 amino acids. V gave up 6 bases and J gave up 1 base, with 15 bases separating them. For the CDR3, the DNA is TGCGCCAGCAGTTTCGGTCCTACTGGGAACACTGAAGCTTTCTTT. This gives the protein CASSFGPTGNTEAFF.

This sequence joins TRBV7-2 and TRBJ1-2; 8 positions agree with TRBD1. Germline CDR1 reads SGHTA; CDR2 reads FQGNSA. There are 15 residues in the CDR3. The V gene end was trimmed by 5 bases and the J gene end by 6 bases; junction bases not matched to a gene: 11. The CDR3 region has the DNA TGTGCCAGCAGCCCGCGTGACAGGGGAGTGGATGGCTACACCTTC. This gives the protein CASSPRDRGVDGYTF.

This clonotype was seen a single time. The chain uses TRBV4-2 and TRBJ2-3; D unclear. The germline V gene has CDR1 LGHNA and CDR2 YNFKEQ. V gave up 1 base and J gave up 6 bases, with 11 bases separating them. CDR3 length: 14 amino acids. For the CDR3, the DNA is TGTGCCAGCAGCCAAGGGGCCGGTTCGGATACGCAGTATTTT. It specifies CASSQGAGSDTQYF.

J is TRBJ1-1 and V is TRBV5-1, with no clear D. Germline loops: CDR1 SGHRS, CDR2 YFSETQ. This CDR3 region has 12 residues. Deletions cut 4 bases from V and 4 bases from J, with 8 bases between. The CDR3, as DNA: TGCGCCAGCAGCCAAGAGAGCACTGAAGCTTTCTTT. Encoded protein: CASSQESTEAFF.